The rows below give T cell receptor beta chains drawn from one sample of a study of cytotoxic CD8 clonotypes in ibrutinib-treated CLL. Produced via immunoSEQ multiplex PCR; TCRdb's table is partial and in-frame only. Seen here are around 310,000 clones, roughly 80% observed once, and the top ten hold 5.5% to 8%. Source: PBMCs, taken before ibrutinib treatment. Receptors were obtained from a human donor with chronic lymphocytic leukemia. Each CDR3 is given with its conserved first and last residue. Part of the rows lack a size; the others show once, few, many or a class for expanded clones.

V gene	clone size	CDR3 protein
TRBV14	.	CASSQDGGQVYGYTF
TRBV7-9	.	CAAPLGNVGGNTIYF
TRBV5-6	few	CASSFPSSTDTQYF
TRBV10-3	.	CAITGTPTSYEQYF
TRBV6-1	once	CASRTTGVSRETQYF
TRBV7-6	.	CASSLDGWTTEAFF
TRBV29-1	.	CSVVGRDQETQYF
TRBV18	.	CASSPRSTGANEQYF
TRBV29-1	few	CSVRTSSYEQYF
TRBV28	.	CASSLTGLAGYNEQFF
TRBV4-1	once	CASSRQGGGLGSNEQFF
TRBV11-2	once	CASRGQGAYEQYF
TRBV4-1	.	CASSQHLNTGELFF
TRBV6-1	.	CASSERWSSYNEQFF
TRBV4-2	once	CASSQGIIRGTSYEQYF
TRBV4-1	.	CASSQAVANYGYTF
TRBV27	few	CASSSRTDRPSHTYGYTF
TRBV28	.	CASSLLQVHFNQPQHF
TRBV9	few	CASSVDGGAYEQYF
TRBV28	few	CASQPGEAEQFF
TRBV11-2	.	CASTPGGNTEAFF
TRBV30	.	CAWSRGRNTIYF
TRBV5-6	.	CASSLLVTVGYNEQFF
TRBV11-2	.	CASSRGSLDTGELFF